The rows below give T cell receptor beta chains drawn from one sample of a study of T-cell memory formation after mild COVID-19. TCRdb re-derived calls from the 5' RACE reads in MiXCR, one entry per CDR3 protein. The sample records tens of thousands of distinct CDR3 sequences, 13% being singletons. The sample taken for sequencing was PBMCs or a T cell subset sorted from them (not recorded which). The receptors shown here come from an adult woman who had mild COVID-19 (a few samples of this study predate the infection). Cell type and time point are not known. The CDR3 runs from the conserved cysteine through the conserved F or W. The D gene is left open where the match is weak. A clone size is listed for some rows: how often the clone was seen (once, few, many), or a class if it is expanded.

few	TRBV7-9	TRBJ2-5	NA	CASSLSMDSTQYF	TGTGCCAGCAGCTTATCGATGGACTCGACCCAGTACTTC
many	TRBV11-2	TRBJ2-3	TRBD2	CASSSGTSLRTDTQYF	TGTGCCAGCAGCTCCGGGACTAGCTTACGCACAGATACGCAGTATTTT
many	TRBV21-1	TRBJ2-7	NA	CASSKEQAGGPYDEQYF	TGTGCCAGCAGCAAAGAACAGGCGGGGGGGCCTTACGACGAGCAGTACTTC
few	TRBV7-7	TRBJ1-2	NA	CASTSGKDSQLYGYTF	TGTGCTAGCACTTCGGGGAAGGACAGCCAACTCTATGGCTACACCTTC
few	TRBV12-3/TRBV12-4	TRBJ2-2	TRBD2	CASSFILAGGTGELFF	TGTGCCAGCAGTTTCATCCTAGCGGGAGGCACCGGGGAGCTGTTTTTT
few	TRBV27	TRBJ2-1	TRBD2	CASSLSSGSGYEQFF	TGTGCCAGCAGTTTATCTAGCGGGAGTGGGTATGAGCAGTTCTTC
few	TRBV7-9	TRBJ2-7	NA	CASSSSIHGGNEQYF	TGTGCCAGCAGCTCTAGTATTCACGGGGGAAACGAGCAGTACTTC
NA	TRBV12-3/TRBV12-4	TRBJ2-1	TRBD2	CASIPPGLGYNEQFF	TGTGCCAGCATCCCCCCAGGACTAGGGTACAATGAGCAGTTCTTC
few	TRBV12-3/TRBV12-4	TRBJ1-1	NA	CASSLRPMNTEAFF	TGTGCCAGCAGTTTGCGGCCTATGAACACTGAAGCTTTCTTT
few	TRBV4-2	TRBJ2-5	TRBD2	CASSQRLAENQETQYF	TGTGCCAGCAGCCAGCGTCTAGCGGAGAACCAAGAGACCCAGTACTTC
NA	TRBV7-9	TRBJ1-1	NA	CASSLDGGPNTEAFF	TGTGCCAGCAGCTTAGACGGGGGACCGAACACTGAAGCTTTCTTT
few	TRBV4-1	TRBJ2-7	NA	CASSPFVASGDEQYF	TGCGCCAGCAGCCCTTTCGTTGCGTCGGGAGACGAGCAGTACTTC
NA	TRBV5-1	TRBJ2-2	NA	CASSLEVRTETGELFF	TGCGCCAGCAGCTTGGAGGTTCGAACAGAAACCGGGGAGCTGTTTTTT
few	TRBV29-1	TRBJ1-1	NA	CSVGEAFF	TGCAGCGTTGGTGAAGCTTTCTTT
few	TRBV9	TRBJ2-2	NA	CASSHIQNTGELFF	TGTGCCAGCAGCCATATACAGAACACCGGGGAGCTGTTTTTT
many	TRBV5-6	TRBJ2-7	TRBD1	CASSRQGFSYEQYF	TGTGCCAGCAGCCGACAGGGGTTCTCCTACGAGCAGTACTTC
NA	TRBV6-6	TRBJ1-1	NA	CASNRGFGTEAFF	TGTGCCAGCAACCGGGGGTTCGGCACTGAAGCTTTCTTT
NA	TRBV10-2	TRBJ1-1	NA	CASSDGANTEAFF	TGCGCCAGCAGTGATGGGGCGAACACTGAAGCTTTCTTT
NA	TRBV4-1	TRBJ2-3	TRBD1	CASSQEVGQGAIRVGPDTQYF	TGCGCCAGCAGCCAAGAAGTAGGACAGGGGGCGATTCGAGTAGGTCCAGATACGCAGTATTTT
many	TRBV20-1	TRBJ2-2	NA	CSATRTGGNGELFF	TGCAGTGCTACCCGGACAGGCGGGAACGGGGAGCTGTTTTTT